This TCR beta chain stems from a study of beta chain features in type 1 diabetes. In this sample, this clone turned up a few times. What was sequenced were expressed TCRB transcripts, since all of the isolated RNA had been reverse transcribed. Sequencing used immunoSEQ multiplex PCR; TCRdb keeps in-frame clones, though not all of them. This table holds 110,000 to 150,000 clones, just over 9% found once. Over 95% purity was reached by all sorted populations. There are 13 residues in the CDR3. CDR1 SNHLY and CDR2 FYNNEI come from the germline V gene. Trimming took 8 bases from V and 0 from J, leaving 11 bases between them.

This TCR was recovered from a man aged 18 to 29 in good health. The chain employs TRBV2 and TRBJ2-7, with D possibly TRBD2 on 6 matching bases. The specimen was central memory CD4+ T cells from blood. The CDR3 DNA is TGTGCCAGCCTTGGGGGGAACTCCTACGAGCAGTACTTC. As protein: CASLGGNSYEQYF.